This T cell receptor beta chain originates from a study of T cell repertoires in cytomegalovirus infection. Turning to the study itself: Selected CMV epitopes included recently identified HLA-C-restricted ones as well as well-studied HLA-B-restricted ones. Signatures in public TCR beta sequences pointed to both CMV infection and matching HLA type.

A single record per CDR3 protein comes from TCRdb applying MiXCR to the reads. The sample records 700,000 to 900,000 distinct CDR3 sequences, 25% to 30% being singletons. Overall study findings and caveats: It was HLA-C-restricted CMV-specific TCR beta clonotypes that dominated the response ex vivo.

Between the trimmed V and J ends, which lost 3 bases and 5 bases, there was a span of 13 bases. The CDR3 contains 14 residues. The germline gives CDR1 SGHDN, CDR2 FVKESK. Details on this clonotype: The antigen is not known.

The receptor was derived from a human donor in good health (CMV status not recorded). Some clones in this sample may be carry-over from other donors' samples. The gene calls are TRBV14 and TRBJ1-2; D gene unclear. Sequenced here: cultured CD8+ T cells from PBMCs, sampled from culture after CMV antigen stimulation. CDR3 DNA: TGTGCCAGCAGCCACGACTCCGTGGGGTATGGCTACACCTTC. Translation gives CASSHDSVGYGYTF.